One sample yielded the 32 T cell receptor beta chains listed below, sequenced in a study of shared clonotypes between healthy human individuals. The data were produced by immunoSEQ multiplex PCR, yet TCRdb's version contains in-frame clones alone and is incomplete. Seen here are some 500,000 clones, more than 95% observed once, and the top ten hold about 0.067%. The specimen was naive CD4+ T cells sorted from blood. Documented subset: CD45RA+ positively selected. The receptors shown here come from a woman aged 25 to 39 in good health.

This sequence joins TRBV28 and TRBJ2-1, with D possibly being TRBD1 (5 bases). The CDR3 is 12 residues long. V shed 7 bases and J shed 4 bases, with 8 bases lying between them. CDR1 is MDHEN and CDR2 is SYDVKM in the germline V gene. CDR3 DNA sequence: TGTGCCAGCAAAAGACAGTACAATGAGCAGTTCTTC. Translated: CASKRQYNEQFF.

This chain links TRBV10-1 with TRBJ2-1; 9 bases fit TRBD2. This CDR3 is 15 amino acids long. V dropped 3 bases and J dropped 6; count of bases not matched to a gene: 6. The germline gives CDR1 WNHNN, CDR2 SYGVQD (reference sequence). CDR3 DNA: TGCGCCAGCAGTGAATGGACTAGCGACCCCAATGAGCAGTTCTTC. Translation gives CASSEWTSDPNEQFF.

The chain links TRBV19 to TRBJ2-6; no clear D. The germline V gene has CDR1 LNHDA and CDR2 SQIVND (reference sequence). V was shortened by 1 base and J by 2 bases, with 6 bases between the two germline ends. This CDR3 contains 15 residues. The CDR3 DNA reads as TGTGCCAGTAGTATAGTTGGGACTGGGGCCAACGTCCTGACTTTC. It is translated as CASSIVGTGANVLTF.

The V gene is TRBV28, the J gene TRBJ1-1, with D unresolved. Looked up from germline, CDR1 is MDHEN and CDR2 is SYDVKM. The CDR3 loop spans 13 amino acids. Deletions cut 5 bases from V and 6 bases from J, with 13 bases between. The CDR3 protein is CASSPRRKAEAFF. The CDR3 nucleotides are TGTGCCAGCAGTCCCCGCCGAAAGGCTGAAGCTTTCTTT.

V and J are TRBV5-1 and TRBJ2-7; 9 nucleotides align to TRBD2. With V trimmed by 0 bases and J by 7 bases, 11 bases remained unmatched. The germline gives CDR1 SGHRS, CDR2 YFSETQ. This CDR3 has 16 residues. The CDR3 loop is CASSLGMAGGPEEQYF. In nucleotides, the CDR3 is TGCGCCAGCAGCTTGGGGATGGCGGGAGGGCCGGAGGAGCAGTACTTC. The complete variable domain, with remaining parts taken from reference TRBV5-1 and TRBJ2-7, reads KAGVTQTPRYLIKTRGQQVTLSCSPISGHRSVSWYQQTPGQGLQFLFEYFSETQRNKGNFPGRFSGRQFSNSRSEMNVSTLELGDSALYLCASSLGMAGGPEEQYFGPGTRLTVT.

Worth noting for this clone: Additional DNA sequences in this sample encode the identical CDR3. This rearrangement joins TRBV28 to TRBJ2-1; 10 bases align to TRBD1. Germline CDR1 and CDR2: MDHEN and SYDVKM. This CDR3 comprises 15 residues. V shed 8 bases, J shed 4 bases, and the junction held 8 bases outside the gene matches. The CDR3 loop reads CASLTGQGTYNEQFF. The DNA of the CDR3 is TGTGCCAGCCTCACGGGACAGGGGACTTACAATGAGCAGTTCTTC.

The rearrangement uses TRBV19 and TRBJ1-2; D uncertain. V lost 7 bases and J 2 bases, leaving 20 bases between the germline ends. This CDR3 has 16 residues. The germline gives CDR1 LNHDA, CDR2 SQIVND (reference sequence). The CDR3 DNA sequence: TGTGCCAGTATTCCCAAGGCGATCGTACGAAACTATGGCTACACCTTC. It codes for CASIPKAIVRNYGYTF. Full variable domain (rest looked up from reference TRBV19 and TRBJ1-2): DGGITQSPKYLFRKEGQNVTLSCEQNLNHDAMYWYRQDPGQGLRLIYYSQIVNDFQKGDIAEGYSVSREKKESFPLTVTSAQKNPTAFYLCASIPKAIVRNYGYTFGSGTRLTVV.

This sequence joins TRBV25-1 and TRBJ2-1; D ambiguous. The CDR3 loop spans 15 amino acids. Germline assignment: CDR1 MGHDK and CDR2 SYGVNS. The V and J ends lost 2 bases and 2 bases respectively, with 10 bases between them. CDR3: CASSERRDTYNEQFF. The CDR3 DNA reads as TGTGCCAGCAGTGAAAGGCGCGATACCTACAATGAGCAGTTCTTC.

The chain combines TRBV2 with TRBJ2-7, with D hard to call. This CDR3 is built from 15 residues. Germline assignment: CDR1 SNHLY and CDR2 FYNNEI. Trimming left V 1 base short and J 1 base short, with 11 bases between. CDR3 amino acids: CASSEGEVASYEQYF. CDR3 in DNA: TGTGCCAGCAGTGAAGGAGAGGTCGCGTCCTACGAGCAGTACTTC.

The rearrangement links TRBV6-6 to TRBJ2-5; 8 positions agree with TRBD1. Germline trimming cut 5 bases from V and 5 bases from J; bases unmatched to any gene: 10. Germline CDR1 MNHNY, CDR2 SVGAGI (reference sequence). The CDR3 is 15 residues long. As DNA, the CDR3 is TGTGCCAGCAGTGGGCCCGACAGGGGTTCGGAGACCCAGTACTTC. It specifies CASSGPDRGSETQYF.

Written as DNA, the CDR3 is TGTGCCAGCTCAAATCAGGACAGGGGGAGCTCTGGAAACACCATATATTTT. Translating it yields CASSNQDRGSSGNTIYF. V gene TRBV18 combines with J gene TRBJ1-3; TRBD1 matches 10 bases. The J segment lost 0 bases and the V segment lost 5 bases, leaving 7 bases of the junction unmatched. Looked up from germline, CDR1 is KGHSH and CDR2 is LQKENI. The CDR3 contains 17 residues.

The count of this clone is one. The chain has TRBV5-4 and TRBJ1-1; D gene unclear. Trimming pared 4 bases from V and 0 bases from J, leaving 22 bases between. Germline CDR1 and CDR2: SGHNT and YYREEE (reference sequence). This CDR3 is built from 18 residues. CDR3: CASSHPVRAPHMNTEAFF. The CDR3 coding sequence is TGTGCCAGCAGCCACCCCGTCCGGGCCCCCCACATGAACACTGAAGCTTTCTTT.

The chain combines TRBV2 with TRBJ2-7, with 10 nucleotides matching TRBD2. This CDR3 has 15 amino acids. V shed 4 bases, J shed 2 bases, and the junction held 5 bases outside the gene matches. The germline V gene encodes CDR1 SNHLY and CDR2 FYNNEI. The CDR3 reads CASSVRAGGTYEQYF. The DNA for the CDR3 is TGTGCCAGCAGTGTGAGAGCGGGAGGGACCTACGAGCAGTACTTC.

The chain links TRBV28 to TRBJ2-1; D gene uncertain. The germline V and J ends were trimmed by 3 bases and 7 bases, with 4 bases remaining between them. Per the germline V gene, CDR1 is MDHEN and CDR2 is SYDVKM. The length of the CDR3 is 11 residues. CDR3 in DNA: TGTGCCAGCAGTTTCATTAATGAGCAGTTCTTC. Its protein is CASSFINEQFF.

The V and J genes are TRBV27 and TRBJ2-3; 9 bases align to TRBD2. This CDR3 contains 16 residues. Germline assignment: CDR1 MNHEY and CDR2 SMNVEV (reference sequence). V lost 6 bases, J lost 0 bases, and 7 bases stayed unmatched. CDR3 coding DNA: TGTGCCAGCAGGTATAGCGGGAGACTTAGCACAGATACGCAGTATTTT. It translates to CASRYSGRLSTDTQYF.

The V call is TRBV28, the J call TRBJ2-1, with D maybe TRBD2 (6 bases). CDR3 length equals 15 residues. V lost 5 bases to trimming and J lost 4 bases, with 15 bases between them. Germline CDR1 MDHEN, CDR2 SYDVKM. For the CDR3, the DNA is TGTGCCAGCAGTCTTTCGACGGGAGCGTACAATGAGCAGTTCTTC. It is translated as CASSLSTGAYNEQFF.

The chain uses TRBV28 and TRBJ1-1; D perhaps matches TRBD1 (6 bases). This CDR3 is built from 15 residues. V gave up 3 bases and J gave up 3 bases, with 14 bases separating them. Germline CDR1 reads MDHEN; CDR2 reads SYDVKM. CDR3 amino acids: CASSLGHAADTEAFF. Written as DNA, the CDR3 is TGTGCCAGCAGTTTGGGACACGCCGCGGACACTGAAGCTTTCTTT.

This chain connects TRBV18 to TRBJ2-7; the D call may be TRBD1 or TRBD2 (5 bases each). V was cut by 6 bases and J by 4 bases, with 16 bases left in between. Per the germline V gene, CDR1 is KGHSH and CDR2 is LQKENI. The CDR3 loop spans 14 amino acids. The CDR3 sequence: CASSPGDLLYEQYF. CDR3 sequence (DNA): TGTGCCAGCTCGCCTGGGGACCTCCTTTACGAGCAGTACTTC.

This chain uses TRBV11-2 with TRBJ1-1; 8 bases are a match to TRBD1. The J segment lost 6 bases and the V segment lost 5 bases, leaving 11 bases of the junction unmatched. This CDR3 comprises 15 residues. From germline, CDR1 is SGHAT and CDR2 FQNNGV. CDR3 amino acids: CASSRPSGGRSEAFF. The CDR3, as DNA: TGTGCCAGCAGCCGTCCCTCAGGGGGCCGATCTGAAGCTTTCTTT.

This sequence joins TRBV5-1 and TRBJ2-3, with D hard to call. Per germline, CDR1 SGHRS and CDR2 YFSETQ. CDR3 size: 15 residues. Trimming cost V 0 bases and J 1 base, with 9 bases left between them. The CDR3 spells CASSLAVGGTDTQYF. The CDR3 region has the DNA TGCGCCAGCAGCTTGGCTGTCGGAGGCACAGATACGCAGTATTTT.

V gene TRBV10-2 combines with J gene TRBJ2-7; TRBD1 matches 7 bases. The CDR3 sequence is 15 residues long. In germline, CDR1 is WSHSY, CDR2 SAAADI. V dropped 0 bases and J dropped 0; count of bases not matched to a gene: 2. The DNA of the CDR3 is TGCGCCAGCAGTGAGTCGACAGGGCACTCCTACGAGCAGTACTTC. Residues: CASSESTGHSYEQYF.

V gene TRBV19 combines with J gene TRBJ2-7, with D possibly being TRBD2 (5 bases). Trimming removed 3 bases at V and 9 bases at J, with 15 bases between. The CDR3 is made up of 13 amino acids. CDR1 and CDR2 from the germline V gene are LNHDA and SQIVND (reference sequence). The CDR3 bases are TGTGCCAGTAGTATCGGGGAGTGGCAAGGGCAGTACTTC. Translation gives CASSIGEWQGQYF. Complete variable domain (other parts from reference TRBV19 and TRBJ2-7): DGGITQSPKYLFRKEGQNVTLSCEQNLNHDAMYWYRQDPGQGLRLIYYSQIVNDFQKGDIAEGYSVSREKKESFPLTVTSAQKNPTAFYLCASSIGEWQGQYFGPGTRLTVT.

The chain has TRBV5-1 and TRBJ2-7; tentatively, D is TRBD2 (5 bases). This CDR3 spans 16 amino acids. The V end was cut by 2 bases, the J end by 2 bases, with 17 bases between. CDR1 is SGHRS, CDR2 YFSETQ, per germline. CDR3 protein: CASSFPGGLEAYEQYF. Here the CDR3 DNA reads TGCGCCAGCAGCTTCCCCGGCGGACTGGAGGCCTACGAGCAGTACTTC.

The chain links TRBV28 to TRBJ1-5; 11 bases line up with TRBD1. Trimming cost V 4 bases and J 0 bases; bases outside gene matches: 17. The V gene's germline CDR1 is MDHEN and CDR2 SYDVKM. The CDR3 is 21 residues long. The CDR3 loop is CASSSTFPGQGVFDSNQPQHF. The CDR3 bases are TGTGCCAGCAGTTCAACCTTCCCGGGACAGGGGGTTTTCGATAGCAATCAGCCCCAGCATTTT. Looking up the rest from reference TRBV28 and TRBJ1-5 gives the full variable domain: DVKVTQSSRYLVKRTGEKVFLECVQDMDHENMFWYRQDPGLGLRLIYFSYDVKMKEKGDIPEGYSVSREKKERFSLILESASTNQTSMYLCASSSTFPGQGVFDSNQPQHFGDGTRLSIL.

This sequence joins TRBV30 and TRBJ1-5, with D unresolved. Germline CDR1 is GTSNPN and CDR2 is SVGIG (reference sequence). Deletions cut 0 bases from V and 0 bases from J, with 0 bases between. The CDR3 covers 12 residues. The CDR3 here is CAWSVSNQPQHF. The CDR3 nucleotides are TGTGCCTGGAGTGTTAGCAATCAGCCCCAGCATTTT.

This clone was found a few times. The CDR3 region has the DNA TGTGCCAGCAGCCCGGCCCTGGGCCAGCCCCAGCATTTT. Protein: CASSPALGQPQHF. The chain recombines TRBV5-4 with TRBJ1-5; D gene unclear. V lost 4 bases, J lost 7 bases, and 12 bases lay in between. Germline-derived CDR1 and CDR2 are SGHNT and YYREEE (reference sequence). This CDR3 is 13 amino acids long.

In DNA, the CDR3 is TGTGCTAGTGGTTTAAGCAATCAGCCCCAGCATTTT. Protein: CASGLSNQPQHF. The chain links TRBV12-5 to TRBJ1-5; D uncertain. V was clipped by 3 bases and J by 1 base, with 1 base between them. CDR1 is LGHNT and CDR2 is FRNRAP in the germline V gene. The CDR3 contains 12 residues.

This chain uses TRBV11-1 with TRBJ2-5; the D is unclear. The CDR3 consists of 14 residues. Germline values: CDR1 SGHAT, CDR2 FQDESV (reference sequence). V was trimmed by 2 bases and J by 1 base, leaving 8 bases between them. The CDR3 region has the DNA TGTGCCAGCAGCTTAAATGGGTTCCAAGAGACCCAGTACTTC. It is translated as CASSLNGFQETQYF. Drawing the rest from reference TRBV11-1 and TRBJ2-5, the complete variable domain is EAEVAQSPRYKITEKSQAVAFWCDPISGHATLYWYRQILGQGPELLVQFQDESVVDDSQLPKDRFSAERLKGVDSTLKIQPAELGDSAMYLCASSLNGFQETQYFGPGTRLLVL.

The sample holds one count of this clone. This chain joins TRBV27 and TRBJ2-3, with 7 bases that match TRBD1. Looked up from germline, CDR1 is MNHEY and CDR2 is SMNVEV (reference sequence). CDR3 length: 14 residues. J was trimmed by 4 bases and V by 5 bases; bases with no gene match: 6. The CDR3 nucleotides read TGTGCCAGCAGTCCCCGACAGGGCCCAGATACGCAGTATTTT. Translation: CASSPRQGPDTQYF.

V and J are TRBV5-1 and TRBJ1-1; D may be TRBD1 (6 bases). The V and J ends lost 2 bases and 3 bases respectively, with 14 bases between them. This CDR3 has 15 amino acids. CDR1 and CDR2 (germline): SGHRS, YFSETQ. CDR3 sequence: CASSFRQDTDTEAFF. The CDR3 DNA is TGCGCCAGCAGCTTCAGACAGGACACCGACACTGAAGCTTTCTTT.

This clone has just one count. This chain connects TRBV14 to TRBJ2-3; TRBD2 aligns across 8 bases. Losses at the gene ends were 4 bases for V and 4 bases for J; bases not matched to a gene: 13. CDR3 length: 17 residues. Germline V gene sequence: CDR1 SGHDN, CDR2 FVKESK. The DNA of the CDR3 is TGTGCCAGCAGCCCACAAGTAGCGGGAATATTAGCAGATACGCAGTATTTT. Its protein product is CASSPQVAGILADTQYF.

This clone was observed once. The rearrangement uses TRBV19 and TRBJ1-1; unclear D gene. The germline CDR1 and CDR2 sequences are LNHDA and SQIVND (reference sequence). The ends were cut back, 4 bases at V and 8 bases at J, with 11 bases in the middle. This CDR3 region has 12 residues. CDR3: CASSTNSKEAFF. The DNA for the CDR3 is TGTGCCAGTAGTACCAACAGTAAGGAAGCTTTCTTT.